This T cell receptor beta chain was sequenced in a study of Ad26.COV2.S vaccination and SARS-CoV-2 variants (dated by TCRdb to about 2021). The study in broad terms: TCRbeta repertoire sequencing served as the tool for gauging how specific and how broad the SARS-CoV-2-reactive T cell receptors were following Ad26.COV2.S vaccination. A total of about 30 samples were included in the TCR-sequenced set, comprising around 19 Ad26.COV2.S vaccine recipients, 5 placebo recipients and 8 SARS-CoV-2 convalescent individuals.

What the work shows at the level of the full study, not this receptor alone: After vaccination, spike-specific CD8+ and CD4+ T cell responses were reported to show substantial breadth. The authors noted that total T cell responses may have been underestimated by the TCR breadth and depth analyses. Vaccine and placebo recipients had similar non-spike TCR breadth, a finding consistent with the vaccine containing only spike. Higher spike-specific TCR breadth was observed in Ad26.COV2.S recipients than in placebo recipients (P = 0.0014).

The meaning of the sample's time point label: individuals recovered from natural SARS-CoV-2 infection. V and J are truncated by 2 bases and 5 bases respectively, leaving an intervening sequence of 13 bases. From cysteine to phenylalanine, the CDR3 is 14 amino acids long. Only the CDR3 part of the read is kept: 42 bases, read in frame from the first base. The germline V gene (reference sequence) specifies SGHNT as CDR1 and YYREEE as CDR2. The immunoSEQ Assay was used to sequence TCRbeta CDR3 regions. After extraction, genomic DNA underwent amplification by bias-controlled multiplex PCR, followed by high-throughput sequencing. The original pipeline was this. Collapsing and filtering of sequences were performed to quantify the absolute abundance of each unique TCRbeta CDR3 region. T cell fraction was estimated by normalizing TCRbeta template counts to usable DNA, with usable DNA measured through amplification of reference genes found in all nucleated cells. Repertoire TCRs were annotated as SARS-CoV-2-specific when V gene, CDR3 amino acid sequence and J gene were exactly matched to a known reactive TCR set. MIRA supplied the reference SARS-CoV-2 TCR set, which was filtered for enrichment in COVID-19-positive ImmuneCODE repertoires so that public or cross-reactive TCRs were removed. Drawing on the MIRA antigens, annotated TCRs were analysed further at the level of specific ORF or position within ORF. Breadth was defined as the number of annotated unique rearrangements divided by the total number of unique productive rearrangements, and depth was defined as the summed frequency of the annotated unique rearrangements. Two-sided Wilcoxon rank-sum tests were used to compare TCR breadth between groups. TCRdb re-hosts the immuneACCESS table, in-frame sequences only. Its copies lack some clones; in the studies checked, an unresolved V gene accounts for under half of them, and the cause for the rest is not known. For V, J and clone size, that table is used; D and trimming come from the DNA. The sample table records some 180,000 clones; around 88% of these occur just once. About 5.5% of the sample goes to the ten largest clones.

With regard to this clone: The clone's antigen remains unknown. No much larger clonotype is one base removed from it; base qualities were not supplied.

The sequence joins TRBV5-4 to TRBJ1-2; tentative D gene TRBD1, with 6 bases matching. This TCR was sampled from a human donor who had recovered from COVID-19. The sequencing used peripheral blood, collected after recovery from COVID-19. CDR3 protein: CASSLRTRGYGYTF. The sequenced DNA: TGTGCCAGCAGCTTAAGGACCAGGGGATATGGCTACACCTTC. Outside the CDR3, residues come from the reference TRBV5-4 and TRBJ1-2 proteins, so the full variable domain is: ETGVTQSPTHLIKTRGQQVTLRCSSQSGHNTVSWYQQALGQGPQFIFQYYREEENGRGNFPPRFSGLQFPNYSSELNVNALELDDSALYLCASSLRTRGYGYTFGSGTRLTVV.